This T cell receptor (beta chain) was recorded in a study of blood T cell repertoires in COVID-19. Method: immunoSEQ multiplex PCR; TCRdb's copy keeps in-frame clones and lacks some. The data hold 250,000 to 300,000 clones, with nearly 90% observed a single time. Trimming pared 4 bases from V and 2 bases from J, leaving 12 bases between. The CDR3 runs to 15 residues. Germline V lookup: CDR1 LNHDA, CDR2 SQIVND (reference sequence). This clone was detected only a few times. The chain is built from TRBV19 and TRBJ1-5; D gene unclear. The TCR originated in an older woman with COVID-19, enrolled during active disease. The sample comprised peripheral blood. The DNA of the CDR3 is TGTGCCAGTAGTACTACAGTGCGGGGCAATCAGCCCCAGCATTTT. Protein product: CASSTTVRGNQPQHF.